This entry lists 17 T cell receptor beta chains sequenced from one sample in a study of blood T cell repertoires in COVID-19. Data came from immunoSEQ multiplex PCR; TCRdb stores just in-frame clones and leaves some out. The table has tens of thousands of clones, about 88% seen once; the top ten hold 1.6%. The sequenced material came from peripheral blood. These receptor sequences come from a man aged 55 to 70 with acute or convalescent COVID-19.

V gene TRBV11-2 combines with J gene TRBJ2-1, with a weak D call TRBD1 (5 bases). Germline V gives CDR1 SGHAT, CDR2 FQNNGV. The V end was cut by 5 bases, the J end by 6 bases, with 11 bases between. The CDR3 is 13 amino acids. The CDR3 DNA reads as TGTGCCAGCAGCCCCCCAGGGATCAATGAGCAGTTCTTC. Protein product: CASSPPGINEQFF.

The rearrangement uses TRBV9 and TRBJ2-5; tentative D call: TRBD1 (6 bases). Per the germline V gene, CDR1 is SGDLS and CDR2 is YYNGEE. CDR3 length equals 15 residues. Trimming took 3 bases from V and 5 from J, leaving 17 bases between them. The CDR3 loop reads CASSDSSGASETQYF. The CDR3 DNA reads as TGTGCCAGCAGCGATTCCTCAGGGGCCTCGGAGACCCAGTACTTC.

The rearrangement uses TRBV3-1 (or the pseudogene TRBV3-2) and TRBJ1-1; possibly TRBD1 for D (5 bases). V lost 1 base to trimming and J lost 5 bases, with 17 bases between them. Germline V lookup: CDR1 LGHDT, CDR2 YNNKEL (reference sequence). The CDR3 consists of 16 residues. CDR3: CASSQGDRGWWTEAFF. In DNA, the CDR3 is TGTGCCAGCAGCCAAGGGGATAGGGGATGGTGGACTGAAGCTTTCTTT.

This chain joins TRBV12-3 or TRBV12-4 and TRBJ1-1, with no clear D. Trimming took off 1 base at V and 1 base at J, with 4 bases between the two ends. This CDR3 region has 13 residues. The CDR3 reads CASSLDGNTEAFF. The CDR3 region has the DNA TGTGCCAGCAGTTTAGACGGGAACACTGAAGCTTTCTTT.

The CDR3 coding sequence is TGTGCCAGCAGAGATACAGGGAACACTGAAGCTTTCTTT. Its protein product is CASRDTGNTEAFF. V usage is TRBV6-5 and J usage is TRBJ1-1, with a weak D call TRBD1 (5 bases). This CDR3 region has 13 residues. V shed 6 bases and J shed 1 base, with 9 bases lying between them. Looked up from germline, CDR1 is MNHEY and CDR2 is SVGAGI.

The chain employs TRBV2 and TRBJ1-5, with D tentatively TRBD1 (5 bases). In germline, CDR1 is SNHLY, CDR2 FYNNEI. The V and J ends lost 3 bases and 0 bases respectively, with 9 bases between them. The CDR3 totals 15 residues. CDR3 DNA sequence: TGTGCCAGCAGTGAGACAGCCGATAGCAATCAGCCCCAGCATTTT. This sequence encodes CASSETADSNQPQHF.

This clone showed up just once. This chain joins TRBV19 and TRBJ1-2; D uncertain. This CDR3 contains 15 residues. Germline CDR1 is LNHDA and CDR2 is SQIVND (reference sequence). Trimming cost V 7 bases and J 0 bases, with 15 bases left between them. The CDR3 sequence is CASTPTGISNYGYTF. The CDR3 bases are TGTGCCAGTACCCCAACCGGGATTTCTAACTATGGCTACACCTTC.

The CDR3 DNA reads TGCAGCGTTGAGATGGGAGGCGACTTCGGACTGTTTTTT. Translation: CSVEMGGDFGLFF. The V and J genes are TRBV29-1 and TRBJ1-4, with D hard to call. Germline-derived CDR1 and CDR2 are SQVTM and ANQGSEA. This CDR3 contains 13 residues. V lost 3 bases and J 13 bases, leaving 18 bases between the germline ends.

This clone was found once. J is TRBJ2-2 and V is TRBV5-1; D is unclear. The CDR3 contains 17 residues. V was clipped by 6 bases and J by 2 bases, with 20 bases between them. From germline, CDR1 is SGHRS and CDR2 YFSETQ. Written as DNA, the CDR3 is TGCGCCAGCACGCCTATACCGACTCTCCATAACACCGGGGAGCTGTTTTTT. Its translation is CASTPIPTLHNTGELFF.

The rearrangement joins TRBV5-1 to TRBJ2-3; 10 nucleotides line up with TRBD1. The CDR3 spans 15 residues. Germline V gene sequence: CDR1 SGHRS, CDR2 YFSETQ. V shed 4 bases, J shed 3 bases, and the junction held 5 bases outside the gene matches. The CDR3 loop reads CASSGRGQGTDTQYF. In DNA, the CDR3 is TGCGCCAGCAGCGGGCGGGGACAGGGGACAGATACGCAGTATTTT.

The chain carries TRBV2 and TRBJ1-5; 7 nucleotides align to TRBD1. CDR3 length: 14 residues. Germline CDR1 SNHLY, CDR2 FYNNEI. V shed 3 bases, J shed 6 bases, and the junction held 5 bases outside the gene matches. CDR3 sequence: CASSDRQGGQPQHF. In DNA form, the CDR3 reads TGTGCCAGCAGTGACCGACAGGGTGGTCAGCCCCAGCATTTT.

V and J are TRBV6-5 and TRBJ2-3; tentative D call: TRBD2 (5 bases). The CDR3 loop spans 13 amino acids. The V and J ends lost 7 bases and 8 bases respectively, with 16 bases between them. Per the germline V gene, CDR1 is MNHEY and CDR2 is SVGAGI. This CDR3 is CASTSRNAGTQYF. The CDR3 bases are TGTGCCAGCACGTCTAGGAACGCGGGTACGCAGTATTTT.

The rearrangement uses TRBV15 and TRBJ1-1, with D unclear. V was pared by 2 bases and J by 1 base, with 8 bases between. The CDR3 loop spans 14 amino acids. CDR1 and CDR2 from the germline V gene are LNHNV and YYDKDF (reference sequence). CDR3 nucleotides: TGTGCCACCAGCAGACCCTCTACGAACACTGAAGCTTTCTTT. Its translation is CATSRPSTNTEAFF.

The rearrangement joins TRBV3-1 (or the pseudogene TRBV3-2) to TRBJ1-2, with unresolved D. The V and J ends lost 1 base and 10 bases respectively, with 10 bases between them. The germline V gene has CDR1 LGHDT and CDR2 YNNKEL (reference sequence). This CDR3 region has 12 residues. For the CDR3, the DNA is TGTGCCAGCAGCCAAGGGCAGACAATCTACACCTTC. Residues: CASSQGQTIYTF.

V and J are TRBV9 and TRBJ1-3; 8 bases map to TRBD1. V shed 2 bases and J 2 bases; nucleotides not matched to a gene: 15. The CDR3 runs to 19 residues. CDR1 is SGDLS and CDR2 is YYNGEE in the germline V gene. For the CDR3, the DNA is TGTGCCAGCAGCGTGTGGGGGTCCCAGGGGGCGGTTGCTGGAAACACCATATATTTT. Its translation is CASSVWGSQGAVAGNTIYF.

The J gene is TRBJ2-1, the V gene TRBV5-1; TRBD2 matches 7 bases. V shed 7 bases and J 9 bases; nucleotides not matched to a gene: 13. Germline values: CDR1 SGHRS, CDR2 YFSETQ. This CDR3 comprises 14 residues. The CDR3 region is CASSAGGGRGEQFF. The DNA of the CDR3 is TGCGCCAGCTCGGCTGGCGGGGGACGCGGTGAGCAGTTCTTC.

The CDR3 here is CATSARSSRVTGELFF. For the CDR3, the DNA is TGTGCCACCAGCGCGCGGTCGTCCAGGGTCACCGGGGAGCTGTTTTTT. The chain is built from TRBV15 and TRBJ2-2; D is possibly TRBD1 (5 bases). The CDR3 spans 16 residues. The germline V and J ends were trimmed by 5 bases and 4 bases, with 17 bases remaining between them. The germline gives CDR1 LNHNV, CDR2 YYDKDF (reference sequence).